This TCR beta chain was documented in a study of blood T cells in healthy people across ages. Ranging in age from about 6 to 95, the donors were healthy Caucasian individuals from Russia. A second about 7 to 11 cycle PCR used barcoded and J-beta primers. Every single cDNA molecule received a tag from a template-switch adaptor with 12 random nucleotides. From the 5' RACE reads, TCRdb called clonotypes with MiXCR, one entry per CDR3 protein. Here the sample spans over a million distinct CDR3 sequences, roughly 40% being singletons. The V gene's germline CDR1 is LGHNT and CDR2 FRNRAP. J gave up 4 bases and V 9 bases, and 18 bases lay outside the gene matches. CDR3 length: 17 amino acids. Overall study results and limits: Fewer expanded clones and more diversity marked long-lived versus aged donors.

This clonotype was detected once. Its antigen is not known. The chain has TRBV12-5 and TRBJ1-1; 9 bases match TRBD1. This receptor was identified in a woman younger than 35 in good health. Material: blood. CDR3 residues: CASGTGRKSALSTEAFF. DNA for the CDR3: TGTGCTAGCGGGACAGGGAGGAAGTCGGCACTTAGCACTGAAGCTTTCTTT.